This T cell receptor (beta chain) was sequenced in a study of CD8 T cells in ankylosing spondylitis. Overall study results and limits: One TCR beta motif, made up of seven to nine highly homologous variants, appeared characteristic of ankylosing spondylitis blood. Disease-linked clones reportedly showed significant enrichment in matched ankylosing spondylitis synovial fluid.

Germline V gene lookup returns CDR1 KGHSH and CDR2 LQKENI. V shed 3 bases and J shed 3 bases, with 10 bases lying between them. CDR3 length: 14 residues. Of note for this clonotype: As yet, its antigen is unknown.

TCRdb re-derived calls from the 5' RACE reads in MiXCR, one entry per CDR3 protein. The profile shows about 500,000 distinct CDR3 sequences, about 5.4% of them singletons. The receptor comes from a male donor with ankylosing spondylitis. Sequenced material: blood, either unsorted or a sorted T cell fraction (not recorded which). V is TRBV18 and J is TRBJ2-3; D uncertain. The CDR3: CASSPETKTDTQYF. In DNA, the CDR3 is TGTGCCAGCTCACCGGAGACCAAGACAGATACGCAGTATTTT.